This T cell receptor beta chain was retrieved from a study of long-term antiretroviral therapy in people with HIV. Study-level points and caveats: Compared with controls, HIV repertoires showed narrower CDR3 length ranges. Post-ART samples showed increased diversity that remained below transplant donor control levels.

Every single participant having HIV got treatment inside the United States. immunoSEQ v3.0 was run at survey level. The method was immunoSEQ multiplex PCR; TCRdb's version includes in-frame clones alone and lacks a portion of them. The sample includes some 28,000 clones, approximately 88% seen only once; the top ten take around 10%. The ends were cut back, 3 bases at V and 8 bases at J, with 2 bases in the middle. CDR3 length: 9 amino acids. Germline CDR1 is SQVTM and CDR2 is ANQGSEA. Note on this clone: Its cognate antigen is unknown.

The V gene is TRBV29-1, the J gene TRBJ2-1, with D unresolved. The sequence came from a man aged 25 to 40 with HIV. This material consisted of unsorted PBMCs, taken approximately 2.9 years after starting antiretroviral therapy. Written as DNA, the CDR3 is TGCAGCGTTGATTATGAGCAGTTCTTC. Amino acids: CSVDYEQFF.